This T cell receptor beta chain was observed in a study of blood T cell repertoires in COVID-19. Study as a whole: Collection of acute and convalescent COVID-19 samples took place in the United States, Italy and Spain. T cells, B-cell-depleted T cells, or PBMCs provided the cDNA or gDNA that served as material.

Trimming took 4 bases from V and 0 from J, leaving 7 bases between them. CDR1 is SQVTM, CDR2 ANQGSEA, per germline. The CDR3 extends over 12 amino acids. Per the original methods: Reference gene primer amplification in the assay estimated nucleated cell counts. Using immunoSEQ multiplex PCR, the repertoire was profiled, and TCRdb retains in-frame clones only, with some absent. V and J calls and clone size follow that table, whereas D and trimming were derived from the DNA. The sample includes about 78,000 clones, roughly 73% of them seen just once. This receptor was taken from a human donor in a cohort sampled during active COVID-19. Sequenced input: peripheral blood. The J gene is TRBJ2-7, the V gene TRBV29-1, with no clear D. CDR3 sequence: CSVGHLSYEQYF. The CDR3, as DNA: TGCAGCGTTGGACACCTCTCCTACGAGCAGTACTTC.